A single sample gave rise to the 9 T cell receptor beta chains below, sequenced in a study of T cells in Graves' hyperthyroidism and ophthalmopathy. From RNA transcripts, TCR beta CDR3 regions were amplified. Using the HTBI primer set, a first-round RT-PCR was run on the TCR CDR3. MiXCR, applied by TCRdb to the multiplex PCR reads, yields one record per CDR3 protein. The data hold approximately 600,000 distinct CDR3 sequences, with about 14% observed a single time. The sample was blood. The source is a woman aged 40-49 years with Graves' ophthalmopathy.

This clonotype has a count of ten or more. The V and J genes are TRBV2 and TRBJ1-5; D call uncertain. There are 13 residues in the CDR3. Germline V CDR1 and CDR2: SNHLY, FYNNEI. V gave up 6 bases and J gave up 4 bases, with 10 bases separating them. The CDR3 here is CASSRTRNQPQHF. Written as DNA, the CDR3 is TGTGCCAGCAGCCGCACCCGAAATCAGCCCCAGCATTTT.

This sequence joins TRBV6-1 and TRBJ2-7, with D possibly TRBD1 on 6 matching bases. Germline CDR1 MNHNS, CDR2 SASEGT. The CDR3 is 14 amino acids. V gave up 5 bases and J gave up 0 bases, with 11 bases separating them. In DNA, the CDR3 is TGTGCCAGCAGTACAGGGTTTACCTCCTACGAGCAGTACTTC. It encodes CASSTGFTSYEQYF.

This clonotype was detected ten times or more. The genes are TRBV24-1 and TRBJ1-2; no clear D gene. The CDR3 covers 15 residues. V was trimmed by 0 bases and J by 1 base, leaving 8 bases between them. Per the germline V gene, CDR1 is KGHDR and CDR2 is SFDVKD. CDR3 amino acids: CATSDLHGDNYGYTF. Written as DNA, the CDR3 is TGTGCCACCAGTGATTTGCATGGAGATAACTATGGCTACACCTTC.

This clonotype has ten or more counts. The rearrangement uses TRBV10-2 and TRBJ1-2, with a tentative D call TRBD1 (6 bases). Germline V gene sequence: CDR1 WSHSY, CDR2 SAAADI. The CDR3 has 12 residues. With 7 bases removed from V and 7 bases from J, the gap between germline ends came to 13 bases. CDR3 region: CASTRQGSGYTF. DNA of the CDR3: TGCGCCAGCACTAGGCAGGGGAGTGGCTACACCTTC.

This clonotype came up many times. In DNA form, the CDR3 reads TGTGCCAGCAGTTCGGAGGCGGGAGCCAACCAAGAGACCCAGTACTTC. It codes for CASSSEAGANQETQYF. The chain couples TRBV12-3 or TRBV12-4 to TRBJ2-5; 7 bases are a match to TRBD2. Trimming took 4 bases from V and 0 from J; bases not matched to a gene: 8. This CDR3 contains 16 residues.

This clonotype was found many times. This chain uses TRBV29-1 with TRBJ2-4; D gene uncertain. CDR3 length: 12 amino acids. V shed 7 bases and J shed 1 base, with 8 bases lying between them. CDR1 SQVTM and CDR2 ANQGSEA come from the germline V gene. The CDR3 here is CSGGMAKNIQYF. The CDR3 DNA is TGCAGCGGTGGGATGGCCAAAAACATTCAGTACTTC. Full variable domain (rest looked up from reference TRBV29-1 and TRBJ2-4): SAVISQKPSRDICQRGTSLTIQCQVDSQVTMMFWYRQQPGQSLTLIATANQGSEATYESGFVIDKFPISRPNLTFSTLTVSNMSPEDSSIYLCSGGMAKNIQYFGAGTRLSVL.

This clonotype was counted only a few times. This CDR3 fails to terminate in the conserved phenylalanine or tryptophan, so it likely reflects a read error. The chain links TRBV5-1 to TRBJ1-1; no clear D. V gave up 0 bases and J gave up 6 bases, with 12 bases separating them. Germline V gene sequence: CDR1 SGHRS, CDR2 YFSETQ. This CDR3 has 14 residues. CDR3: CASSLEGVSAEAFL. The DNA for the CDR3 is TGCGCCAGCAGCTTGGAGGGCGTCTCCGCTGAAGCTTTCCTT.

This clonotype was detected many times. The rearrangement uses TRBV28 and TRBJ1-1; 8 nucleotides line up with TRBD1. J lost 1 base, V lost 7 bases, and 2 bases had no gene match. The CDR3 contains 13 residues. Per germline, CDR1 MDHEN and CDR2 SYDVKM. CDR3 sequence: CASTTGGNTEAFF. The CDR3 DNA sequence: TGTGCCAGCACCACAGGGGGGAACACTGAAGCTTTCTTT.

The sample holds many counts of this clonotype. The chain has TRBV6-1 and TRBJ1-2, with 10 bases fitting TRBD1. The CDR3 spans 14 residues. Trimming took 6 bases from V and 4 from J; bases not matched to a gene: 5. CDR1 MNHNS and CDR2 SASEGT come from the germline V gene. Here the CDR3 reads CASSRGQGTYGYTF. CDR3 bases: TGTGCCAGCAGCCGGGGACAGGGGACCTATGGCTACACCTTC.